The clone carrying this TCR beta chain was counted only a few times. The antigen is not known. The data belong to a study of T-cell reconstitution after alpha-beta-depleted transplantation in children. Study outcomes and limitations: Several hundred graft clones that had expanded were reportedly the source of alpha-beta T cells about two months after transplant. The authors attributed T-cell counts and diversity one year after transplant mostly to newly produced T cells.

Preparation of the TCRbeta library used unique molecular identifiers. Each CDR3 protein is one row after TCRdb ran MiXCR on the PCR reads. The sample holds about 980,000 distinct CDR3 sequences, around 30% seen once. V was clipped by 7 bases and J by 11 bases, with 15 bases between them. CDR3 size: 13 residues. Germline CDR1 is MDHEN and CDR2 is SYDVKM. This sample comprised PBMCs, mostly from graft donor cells, obtained 360 days after TCRalphabeta/CD19-depleted stem cell transplant. The chain links TRBV28 to TRBJ1-6; possible D gene TRBD1, 5 bases. The sequence derives from a boy under three years old who had a stem cell transplant for SCID, so the T cells may come from the graft donor. The DNA of the CDR3 is TGTGCCAGCAAAGTTGGGGGGGTTACACCCCTCCACTTT. Translating it yields CASKVGGVTPLHF. Looking up the rest from reference TRBV28 and TRBJ1-6 gives the full variable domain: DVKVTQSSRYLVKRTGEKVFLECVQDMDHENMFWYRQDPGLGLRLIYFSYDVKMKEKGDIPEGYSVSREKKERFSLILESASTNQTSMYLCASKVGGVTPLHFGNGTRLTVT.